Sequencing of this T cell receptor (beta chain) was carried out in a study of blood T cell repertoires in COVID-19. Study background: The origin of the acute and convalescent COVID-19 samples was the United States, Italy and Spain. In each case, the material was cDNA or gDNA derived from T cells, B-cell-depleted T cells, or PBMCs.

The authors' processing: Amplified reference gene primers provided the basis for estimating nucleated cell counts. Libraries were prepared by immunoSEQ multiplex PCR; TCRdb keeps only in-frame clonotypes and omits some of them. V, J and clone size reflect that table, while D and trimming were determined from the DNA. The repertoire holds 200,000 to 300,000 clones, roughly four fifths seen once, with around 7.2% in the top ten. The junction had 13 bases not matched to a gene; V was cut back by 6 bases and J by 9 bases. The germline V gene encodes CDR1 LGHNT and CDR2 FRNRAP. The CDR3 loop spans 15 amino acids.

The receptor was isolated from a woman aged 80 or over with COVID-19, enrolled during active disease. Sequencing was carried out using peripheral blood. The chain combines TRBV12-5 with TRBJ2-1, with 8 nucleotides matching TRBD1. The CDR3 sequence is CASGSDRVRWSEQFF. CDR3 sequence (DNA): TGTGCTAGTGGGTCGGACAGGGTTCGGTGGTCTGAGCAGTTCTTC.